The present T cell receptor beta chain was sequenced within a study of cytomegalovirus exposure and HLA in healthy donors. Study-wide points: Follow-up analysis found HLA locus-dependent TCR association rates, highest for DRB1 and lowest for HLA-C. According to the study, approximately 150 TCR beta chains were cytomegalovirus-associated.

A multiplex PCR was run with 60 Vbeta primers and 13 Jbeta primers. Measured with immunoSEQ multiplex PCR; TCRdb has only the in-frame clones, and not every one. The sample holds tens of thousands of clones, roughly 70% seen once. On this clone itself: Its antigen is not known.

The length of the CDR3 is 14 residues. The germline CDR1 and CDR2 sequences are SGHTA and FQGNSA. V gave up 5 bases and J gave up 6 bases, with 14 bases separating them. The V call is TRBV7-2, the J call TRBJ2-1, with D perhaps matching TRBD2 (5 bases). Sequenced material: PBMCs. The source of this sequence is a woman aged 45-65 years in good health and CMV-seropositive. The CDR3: CASSPSPGFNEQFF. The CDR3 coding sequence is TGTGCCAGCAGCCCTAGCCCAGGTTTCAATGAGCAGTTCTTC.